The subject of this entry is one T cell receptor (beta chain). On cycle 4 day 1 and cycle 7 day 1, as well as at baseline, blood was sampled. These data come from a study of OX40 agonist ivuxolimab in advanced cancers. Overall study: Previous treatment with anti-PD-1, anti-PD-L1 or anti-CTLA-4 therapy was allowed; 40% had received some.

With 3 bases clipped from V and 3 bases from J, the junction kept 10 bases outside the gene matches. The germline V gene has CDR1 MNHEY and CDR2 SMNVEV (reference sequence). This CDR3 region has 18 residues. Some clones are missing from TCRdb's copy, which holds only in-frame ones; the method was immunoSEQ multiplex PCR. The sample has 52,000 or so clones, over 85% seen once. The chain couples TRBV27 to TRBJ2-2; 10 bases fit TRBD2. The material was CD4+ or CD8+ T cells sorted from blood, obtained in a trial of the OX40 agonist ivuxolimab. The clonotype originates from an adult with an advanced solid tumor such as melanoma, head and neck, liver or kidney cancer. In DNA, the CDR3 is TGTGCCAGCAGTTTGGAAGATACTAGCGGGAAGGACACCGGGGAGCTGTTTTTT. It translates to CASSLEDTSGKDTGELFF.